This T cell receptor beta chain was captured in a study of regulatory T cells in long-lasting Graves disease. Overall study: Positivity for TSH receptor antibodies plus over 5 years of antithyroid drugs meant persistent Graves' disease.

Points on this clonotype: Its antigen is unknown.

General observations from the study: Relative to newly diagnosed Graves' patients, persistent ones had lower TCR diversity.

Time point here: persistent/refractory GD, antithyroid drugs over 5 years with positive TRAb. RNA isolated from PBMCs was used to make the TCR library. A volume of around 8.7 milliliters of peripheral blood was collected in EDTA tubes. The CDR3 extends over 17 amino acids. Germline lookup yields CDR1 MGHRA and CDR2 YSYEKL. Deletions cut 1 base from V and 1 base from J, with 16 bases between. Sequencing libraries for TCR beta were prepared with iRepertoire HTBI primers and Arm-PCR of CDR3 regions. Each CDR3 protein gets one entry after TCRdb re-called the multiplex PCR reads with MiXCR. The sample carries 600,000 to 800,000 distinct CDR3 sequences, about 30% recorded once.

This TCR was sampled from a female donor with Graves disease. The sequencing here drew on peripheral blood mononuclear cells (PBMCs), taken when the disease was refractory, from a patient treated with antithyroid drugs. This chain links TRBV4-1 with TRBJ1-2; no firm D call. The CDR3, as DNA: TGCGCCAGCAGCCAAGCCTGGGAATCCCCCCTTAACTATGGCTACACCTTC. Translating gives CASSQAWESPLNYGYTF.